Listed below are T cell receptor beta chains from one sample, sequenced in a study of blood T cells in healthy people across ages. Via MiXCR, TCRdb re-called the 5' RACE reads, giving one row per CDR3 protein. The profile shows 780,000 or so distinct CDR3 sequences, roughly 50% of them singletons. The source material was blood. These receptors originate from a man aged 40-50 years in good health. Both conserved end residues are part of each CDR3. The D gene is left open where the match is weak. Only part of the rows carry a size: once, few, many, or a class if the clone is expanded.

length	V	J	size	D	CDR3	DNA
13	TRBV20-1	TRBJ1-6	NA	NA	CSAREPGRSPLHF	TGCAGTGCTAGAGAGCCAGGGCGTTCACCCCTCCACTTT
13	TRBV7-9	TRBJ2-7	NA	TRBD2	CASSPVTSSEQYF	TGTGCCAGCAGCCCAGTGACTAGCTCCGAGCAGTACTTC
14	TRBV7-2	TRBJ2-7	many	NA	CASSPRTGTYEQYF	TGTGCCAGCAGTCCTCGGACTGGAACCTACGAGCAGTACTTC
15	TRBV7-3	TRBJ1-1	NA	NA	CASSLTAALGTEAFF	TGTGCCAGCAGCTTAACGGCGGCGTTAGGGACTGAAGCTTTCTTT
15	TRBV28	TRBJ2-6	NA	NA	CATGVVRAGANVLTF	TGTGCCACAGGGGTAGTAAGAGCTGGGGCCAACGTCCTGACTTTC
18	TRBV5-1	TRBJ2-1	NA	NA	CASSLTQGFSFIENEQFF	TGCGCCAGCAGCTTAACCCAGGGTTTCTCGTTTATTGAGAATGAGCAGTTCTTC
14	TRBV27	TRBJ2-7	few	TRBD1	CASSLGTGGNEQYF	TGTGCCAGCAGTTTAGGGACAGGGGGGAACGAGCAGTACTTC
11	TRBV7-9	TRBJ2-1	NA	NA	CASSGGGVEFF	TGTGCCAGCAGCGGAGGAGGGGTTGAGTTCTTC
16	TRBV20-1	TRBJ2-3	few	TRBD2	CSARPLGLAGTDTQYF	TGCAGTGCTAGACCACTGGGACTAGCGGGCACAGATACGCAGTATTTT
13	TRBV6-2/TRBV6-3	TRBJ2-7	NA	NA	CASKAGNNYEQYF	TGTGCCTCGAAAGCAGGGAACAACTACGAGCAGTACTTC
15	TRBV15	TRBJ2-1	NA	TRBD1	CATSRGAGGYNEQFF	TGTGCCACCAGCAGAGGGGCAGGGGGTTACAATGAGCAGTTCTTC
16	TRBV6-1	TRBJ2-3	NA	NA	CASSEVGGMSTDTQYF	TGTGCCAGCAGTGAAGTGGGCGGGATGAGCACAGATACGCAGTATTTT
15	TRBV27	TRBJ1-5	NA	NA	CASSLAGARNQPQHF	TGTGCCAGCAGTTTAGCGGGGGCCAGAAATCAGCCCCAGCATTTT
13	TRBV28	TRBJ2-1	NA	NA	CASSPWGGWEQFF	TGTGCCAGCAGTCCCTGGGGGGGCTGGGAGCAGTTCTTC
13	TRBV24-1	TRBJ1-1	NA	NA	CATSARGYTEAFF	TGTGCCACCAGTGCCAGGGGTTACACTGAAGCTTTCTTT
15	TRBV7-8	TRBJ1-2	once	NA	CACSLSGQGINGYTF	TGTGCCTGCAGCTTAAGCGGCCAGGGAATTAATGGCTACACCTTC
17	TRBV9	TRBJ2-6	NA	TRBD1	CASSVGQERSGANVLTF	TGTGCCAGCAGCGTCGGACAGGAGCGATCTGGGGCCAACGTCCTGACTTTC
23	TRBV4-1	TRBJ1-3	once	NA	CASSQDLQGAEGTQYFGPGTIYF	NA
18	TRBV7-9	TRBJ1-5	once	NA	CASSRTRFRGAEDQPQHF	TGTGCCAGCAGTCGGACACGTTTTCGGGGGGCCGAGGATCAGCCCCAGCATTTT
14	TRBV20-1	TRBJ1-6	NA	NA	CSASVDSSPSPLHF	TGCAGTGCTAGCGTGGACAGTTCACCGTCACCCCTCCACTTT
20	TRBV3-1	TRBJ2-6	NA	NA	CASSQGPQGQVSSGANVLTF	TGTGCCAGCAGCCAAGGGCCCCAGGGGCAGGTCAGCTCTGGGGCCAACGTCCTGACTTTC
14	TRBV4-3	TRBJ2-7	NA	NA	CASSQAGRMDEQYF	TGCGCCAGCAGCCAAGCAGGGCGGATGGACGAGCAGTACTTC
12	TRBV24-1	TRBJ2-1	few	NA	CATSDVRSEQFF	TGTGCCACCAGTGATGTTAGGAGTGAGCAGTTCTTC
17	TRBV7-6	TRBJ2-6	NA	NA	CASSLGAISSGANVLTF	TGTGCCAGCAGCTTAGGGGCGATTAGCTCTGGGGCCAACGTCCTGACTTTC
15	TRBV29-1	TRBJ1-2	once	NA	CSVEASQEHRYGYTF	TGCAGCGTTGAAGCTTCGCAGGAACATCGCTATGGCTACACCTTC
13	TRBV18	TRBJ1-5	few	NA	CASSPAGDQPQHF	TGTGCCAGCTCACCAGCCGGGGATCAGCCCCAGCATTTT
18	TRBV10-3	TRBJ1-2	NA	NA	CAISETLIGLGARNGYTF	TGTGCCATCAGTGAAACCCTCATCGGCCTGGGGGCTCGGAATGGCTACACCTTC
15	TRBV5-1	TRBJ2-2	once	NA	CASSLSTGGTGELFF	TGCGCCAGCAGCTTAAGTACAGGAGGAACCGGGGAGCTGTTTTTT
16	TRBV6-4	TRBJ2-3	few	TRBD2	CASSALSGGVTDTQYF	TGTGCCAGCAGTGCCCTGAGCGGGGGTGTCACAGATACGCAGTATTTT
17	TRBV12-3/TRBV12-4	TRBJ2-1	few	NA	CASSFYGGGYAYNEQFF	TGTGCCAGCAGTTTTTATGGAGGGGGTTACGCATACAATGAGCAGTTCTTC
12	TRBV27	TRBJ1-2	few	NA	CASSPVGYGYTF	TGTGCCAGCAGTCCGGTTGGGTATGGCTACACCTTC
15	TRBV10-3	TRBJ2-7	NA	TRBD1	CAISDVGQGAGEQYF	TGTGCCATCAGTGACGTGGGGCAGGGGGCAGGCGAGCAGTACTTC
14	TRBV4-2	TRBJ1-3	NA	NA	CASSQVWSGNTIYF	TGTGCCAGCAGCCAAGTATGGTCTGGAAACACCATATATTTT
11	TRBV6-1	TRBJ2-5	once	NA	CASSESETQYF	TGTGCCAGCAGTGAATCGGAGACCCAGTACTTC
14	TRBV7-2	TRBJ2-3	few	NA	CASSRDTFTDTQYF	TGTGCCAGCAGCCGGGACACGTTCACAGATACGCAGTATTTT
18	TRBV6-1	TRBJ2-7	few	TRBD2	CASSPQASGRTGGYEQYF	TGTGCCAGCAGCCCTCAGGCTAGCGGGAGGACGGGGGGCTACGAGCAGTACTTC
20	TRBV27	TRBJ2-6	NA	TRBD1	CASSLASGDRVFTGANVLTF	TGTGCCAGCAGTTTAGCGAGTGGGGACAGGGTTTTTACTGGGGCCAACGTCCTGACTTTC
16	TRBV9	TRBJ1-2	NA	TRBD1	CASSDPPGQGIEGYTF	TGTGCCAGCAGCGACCCTCCGGGACAGGGAATAGAAGGCTACACCTTC
15	TRBV9	TRBJ2-1	NA	TRBD1	CASSVVGTGRDEQFF	TGTGCCAGCAGCGTAGTGGGGACAGGGAGAGATGAGCAGTTCTTC
11	TRBV7-2	TRBJ2-7	NA	NA	CASSSFSEQYF	TGTGCCAGCAGCTCCTTTTCCGAGCAGTACTTC
16	TRBV4-3	TRBJ2-5	few	TRBD1	CASSQDRAGGRETQYF	TGCGCCAGCAGCCAAGATCGGGCAGGGGGAAGAGAGACCCAGTACTTC
16	TRBV7-9	TRBJ2-5	NA	TRBD1	CASSTGTGGFLETQYF	TGTGCCAGCAGCACCGGGACAGGGGGCTTCCTAGAGACCCAGTACTTC
15	TRBV14	TRBJ2-3	NA	NA	CASSHSAGRTDTQYF	TGTGCCAGCAGCCATTCGGCGGGACGCACAGATACGCAGTATTTT
14	TRBV20-1	TRBJ2-1	NA	TRBD2	CSASSAGGYREQFF	TGCAGTGCTAGTTCAGCGGGGGGTTACCGTGAGCAGTTCTTC
15	TRBV10-3	TRBJ2-1	NA	NA	CAISEVRISANEQFF	TGTGCCATCAGTGAAGTCCGGATATCCGCAAATGAGCAGTTCTTC